Listed below are T cell receptor beta chains from one sample, sequenced in a study of cytomegalovirus exposure and HLA in healthy donors. Assay used: immunoSEQ multiplex PCR; TCRdb lists only in-frame clones, some missing. The table records some 160,000 clones, more than 80% of them present only once. The sequenced sample consisted of PBMCs. These receptors were obtained from a woman aged 40 to 50 in good health and CMV-seropositive. The CDR3 runs from the conserved cysteine through the conserved F or W. D genes are given only for firm matches. Where a row states a size, it is once, few, many or the class of an expanded clone; other rows omit it.

.	TRBV5-6	TRBJ2-7	few	TGTGCCAGCAGCTTGACGTCGTTTCAGGGGCGTCCCACCTACGAGCAGTACTTC	CASSLTSFQGRPTYEQYF
.	TRBV5-6	TRBJ1-1	.	TGTGCCAGCAGCGGACTTGGGGAAGCTTTCTTT	CASSGLGEAFF
TRBD1	TRBV12-5	TRBJ2-1	.	TGTGCTAGTGGTCTCGACCGGACAGGGGCCGTTTCAGGTGAGCAGTTCTTC	CASGLDRTGAVSGEQFF
TRBD2	TRBV4-2	TRBJ2-5	.	TGTGCCAGCAGCCAAGAAGGGACTAGCGGGGGGTCTCAAGAGACCCAGTACTTC	CASSQEGTSGGSQETQYF
.	TRBV19	TRBJ1-1	.	TGTGCCAGTAGTACGACAGGAGAGGCGGCTTTCTTT	CASSTTGEAAFF
.	TRBV5-6	TRBJ1-1	few	TGTGCCAGCAGCTTCATCCGACAGAACACTGAAGCTTTCTTT	CASSFIRQNTEAFF
TRBD1	TRBV5-5	TRBJ1-6	few	TGTGCCAGCAGCTTGGTCTTCCAGGACAGGGTGGTTAATTCACCCCTCCACTTT	CASSLVFQDRVVNSPLHF
TRBD2	TRBV29-1	TRBJ2-3	.	TGCAGCGTTGAATACCTAGCGGGAAGGTCAGATACGCAGTATTTT	CSVEYLAGRSDTQYF
.	TRBV4-2	TRBJ1-1	.	TGTGCCAGCAGCCAAGATAGCGGCAGGGAAGCTTTCTTT	CASSQDSGREAFF
TRBD1	TRBV5-4	TRBJ1-2	.	TGTGCCAGCAGCTTGGACCGGGACAGGGTCTTCGGTGGCTACACCTTC	CASSLDRDRVFGGYTF
TRBD1	TRBV30	TRBJ2-7	.	TGTGCCTGTAAGGCTGGACTACGACAGGGGGACCCCTACGAGCAGTACTTC	CACKAGLRQGDPYEQYF
.	TRBV4-1	TRBJ2-7	.	TGCGCCAGCAGCCAAGGATCTAATCGGGAGCCGTACTTC	CASSQGSNREPYF
.	TRBV7-3	TRBJ1-1	.	TGTGCCAGCAGCTTAAGTCATTTCGGTGAAGCTTTCTTT	CASSLSHFGEAFF
TRBD2	TRBV27	TRBJ2-7	.	TGTGCCAGCAGCCGACTAGCGGGGGAGTACGAGCAGTACTTC	CASSRLAGEYEQYF
TRBD2	TRBV5-1	TRBJ2-5	.	TGCGCCAGCAGCTCTCACAGCGGGAGAGGGGAGACCCAGTACTTC	CASSSHSGRGETQYF
.	TRBV13	TRBJ2-3	few	TGTGCCAGCAGCTTGGAACAGGCAGCAGATACGCAGTATTTT	CASSLEQAADTQYF
.	TRBV30	TRBJ2-5	once	TGTGCCTGGAGTTCAGGGCAAGAGACCCAGTACTTC	CAWSSGQETQYF
.	TRBV13	TRBJ1-6	.	TGTGCCAGCAGCTCCCTGGGGCCCTATAATTCACCCCTCCACTTT	CASSSLGPYNSPLHF
.	TRBV10-3	TRBJ1-2	once	TGTGCCATCAGTGTTCTGAGGGAGAATGGCTACACCTTC	CAISVLRENGYTF
TRBD2	TRBV2	TRBJ2-1	.	TGTGCCAGCAGCACGGGCCACCCGGGAGGGAGTGAGCAGTTCTTC	CASSTGHPGGSEQFF
.	TRBV6-5	TRBJ2-2	.	TGTGCCAGCAGTTTTTCGAGGGGGACCGGGGAGCTGTTTTTT	CASSFSRGTGELFF
.	TRBV4-3	TRBJ2-3	.	TGCGCCAGCAGCCAGTCCGGGGTATCAGATACGCAGTATTTT	CASSQSGVSDTQYF
.	TRBV10-3	TRBJ2-7	.	TGTGCCATCAGTGGCGGGGAGTACTCCTACGAGCAGTACTTC	CAISGGEYSYEQYF
TRBD1	TRBV29-1	TRBJ2-7	once	TGCAGCGTTGTGCGCGGGACAGGGGGCTCCTACGAGCAGTACTTC	CSVVRGTGGSYEQYF
TRBD1	TRBV28	TRBJ1-2	few	TGTGCCAGCAGGGGACAGGGTCCTGGCTACACCTTC	CASRGQGPGYTF
.	TRBV7-3	TRBJ2-1	once	TGTGCCAGCAGCCCCGGAGTGGGGGGAGCCTACAATGAGCAGTTCTTC	CASSPGVGGAYNEQFF
TRBD1	TRBV28	TRBJ2-2	.	TGTGCCAGCAGGGCCGGGACAGGGAGAACCGGGGAGCTGTTTTTT	CASRAGTGRTGELFF
.	TRBV10-3	TRBJ1-5	.	TGTGCCGCCACGAAGGACTCGGCCTGGCCCCAGCATTTT	CAATKDSAWPQHF
TRBD2	TRBV7-9	TRBJ2-7	.	TGTGCCAGCAGCTTAGGGGTCCCGCCGGGACTAAGAATTTCCGAGCAGTACTTC	CASSLGVPPGLRISEQYF
TRBD1	TRBV7-2	TRBJ2-5	.	TGTGCCAGCAGCCAGGGACAGGGTTGGGAGACCCAGTACTTC	CASSQGQGWETQYF
TRBD1	TRBV4-3	TRBJ2-7	.	TGCGCCAGCAGCCCCGGGACAGGCCTCTACGAGCAGTACTTC	CASSPGTGLYEQYF
.	TRBV18	TRBJ2-7	once	TGTGCCAGCTCACCAGGCGGGTGGGAGCAGTACTTC	CASSPGGWEQYF
TRBD1	TRBV9	TRBJ1-5	once	TGTGCCAGCAGCGTAGGGGGGACAGGTAATCAGCCCCAGCATTTT	CASSVGGTGNQPQHF
TRBD1	TRBV6-1	TRBJ2-7	.	TGTGCCAGCAGTCCCCTTTTACAGGGGGCGGACGAGCAGTACTTC	CASSPLLQGADEQYF
.	TRBV6-1	TRBJ2-7	.	TGTGCCAGCAACACACTAGTGAGGGCCTACGAGCAGTACTTC	CASNTLVRAYEQYF
TRBD1	TRBV9	TRBJ1-2	once	TGTGCCAGCAGCCCGACAGGGGGCAATGGCTACACCTTC	CASSPTGGNGYTF
TRBD2	TRBV11-2	TRBJ2-1	.	TGTGCCAGCAGCCGCGGACTAGCGGGAGTTAAGAATTACAATGAGCAGTTCTTC	CASSRGLAGVKNYNEQFF
TRBD2	TRBV10-3	TRBJ2-5	.	TGTGCCATCAGTGGACTAGCGGTCCAAGAGACCCAGTACTTC	CAISGLAVQETQYF
.	TRBV5-1	TRBJ2-1	.	TGCGCCAGCAGCTCACAGGGAAGGGTTGAGAATGAGCAGTTCTTC	CASSSQGRVENEQFF
TRBD1	TRBV7-2	TRBJ1-4	.	TGTGCCAGCAGCTCGGACAGGGGGCGAGGAAAACTGTTTTTT	CASSSDRGRGKLFF
.	TRBV7-9	TRBJ1-2	.	TGTGCCAGCAGACGTGAGACAGATTATGGCTACACCTTC	CASRRETDYGYTF
.	TRBV4-2	TRBJ2-5	.	TGTGCCAGCAGCAATAGCGGAGAAGAGACCCAGTACTTC	CASSNSGEETQYF
.	TRBV2	TRBJ1-2	.	TGTGCCAGCAGTGAAGCGTGGGGGGATTTCAACTATGGCTACACCTTC	CASSEAWGDFNYGYTF
.	TRBV7-9	TRBJ1-1	.	TGTGCCAGCAGCTTACGAGGGAACACTGAAGCTTTCTTT	CASSLRGNTEAFF
.	TRBV28	TRBJ2-5	.	TGTGCCAGCAGTTTGGAACCGGGGGAAGAGACCCAGTACTTC	CASSLEPGEETQYF
.	TRBV6-5	TRBJ2-7	.	TGTGCCAGCAGCTCTGCCTACGAGCAGTACTTC	CASSSAYEQYF
.	TRBV9	TRBJ1-2	.	TGTGCCAGCAGTCCTATTAATGGCTACACCTTC	CASSPINGYTF
.	TRBV4-1	TRBJ1-3	.	TGCGCCAGCAGCCAAGAGTCCCGGAGCTCTGGAAACACCATATATTTT	CASSQESRSSGNTIYF
.	TRBV27	TRBJ1-5	.	TGTGCCAGCAAGAGGCTCGTCGACCGGGGGAGGGAGCATTTT	CASKRLVDRGREHF
TRBD1	TRBV9	TRBJ1-1	.	TGTGCCAGCAGCGTAGGAGGACAGGCTGAAGCTTTCTTT	CASSVGGQAEAFF
TRBD1	TRBV5-1	TRBJ2-2	.	TGCGCCAGCAGCTCGGGACAGCTTCCCAGGGGCGGGGAGCTGTTTTTT	CASSSGQLPRGGELFF
.	TRBV5-1	TRBJ1-1	few	TGCGCCAGCAGCCGGGTCGGGGGGAACACTGAAGCTTTCTTT	CASSRVGGNTEAFF
TRBD2	TRBV2	TRBJ2-7	.	TGTGCCAGCAGTGAAGCAAAGACTAGCGGGAGGTACGAGCAGTACTTC	CASSEAKTSGRYEQYF
TRBD2	TRBV7-3	TRBJ2-3	.	TGTGCCAGCAGCACTGGGACTAGCGGGACCACGGATACGCAGTATTTT	CASSTGTSGTTDTQYF
TRBD1	TRBV2	TRBJ2-1	.	TGTGCCAGCAGGGGCAGGGGGAAGAATGAGCAGTTCTTC	CASRGRGKNEQFF